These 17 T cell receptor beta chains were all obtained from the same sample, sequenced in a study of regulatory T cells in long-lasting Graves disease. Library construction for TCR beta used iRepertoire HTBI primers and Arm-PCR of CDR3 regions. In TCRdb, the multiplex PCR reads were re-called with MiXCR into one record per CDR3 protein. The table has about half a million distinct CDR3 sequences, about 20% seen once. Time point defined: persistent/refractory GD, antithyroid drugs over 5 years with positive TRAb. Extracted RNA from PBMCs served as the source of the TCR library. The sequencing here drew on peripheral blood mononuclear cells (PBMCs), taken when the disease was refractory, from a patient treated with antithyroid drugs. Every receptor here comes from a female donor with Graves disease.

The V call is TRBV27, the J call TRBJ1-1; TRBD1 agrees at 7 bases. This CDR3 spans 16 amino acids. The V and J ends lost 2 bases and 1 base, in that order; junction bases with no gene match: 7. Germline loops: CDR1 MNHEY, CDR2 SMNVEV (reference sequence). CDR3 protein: CASSLTGVDTNTEAFF. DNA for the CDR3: TGTGCCAGCAGTTTAACAGGGGTAGATACGAACACTGAAGCTTTCTTT.

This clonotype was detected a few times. The CDR3 region is CASSLGGGVTATNEKLFF. CDR3 bases: TGTGCCAGCAGTTTGGGGGGCGGCGTTACTGCAACTAATGAAAAACTGTTTTTT. The chain joins TRBV28 to TRBJ1-4, with a possible D match to TRBD1 (6 bases). V was shortened by 3 bases and J by 0 bases, with 17 bases between the two germline ends. Germline CDR1 and CDR2: MDHEN and SYDVKM. The CDR3 is 18 residues long.

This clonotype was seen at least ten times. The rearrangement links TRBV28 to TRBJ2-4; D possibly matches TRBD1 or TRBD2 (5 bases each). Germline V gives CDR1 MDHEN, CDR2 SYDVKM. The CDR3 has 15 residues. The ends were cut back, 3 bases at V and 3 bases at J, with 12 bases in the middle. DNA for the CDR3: TGTGCCAGCAGTTTGGGACCTTGGGGCAAAAACATTCAGTACTTC. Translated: CASSLGPWGKNIQYF.

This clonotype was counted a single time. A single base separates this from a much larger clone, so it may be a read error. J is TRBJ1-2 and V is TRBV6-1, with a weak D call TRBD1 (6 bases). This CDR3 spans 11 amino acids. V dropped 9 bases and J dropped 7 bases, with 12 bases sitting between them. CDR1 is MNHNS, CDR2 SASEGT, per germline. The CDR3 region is CASKDRCGYTF. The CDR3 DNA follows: TGTGCCAGTAAGGACAGATGTGGCTACACCTTC.

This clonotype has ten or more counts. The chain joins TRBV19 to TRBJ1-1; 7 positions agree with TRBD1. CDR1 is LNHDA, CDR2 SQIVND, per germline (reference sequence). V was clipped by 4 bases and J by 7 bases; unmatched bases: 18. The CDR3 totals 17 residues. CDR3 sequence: CASSNRGDSFLGDEAFF. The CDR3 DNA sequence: TGTGCCAGTAGTAATCGCGGGGACAGCTTTCTAGGGGATGAAGCTTTCTTT.

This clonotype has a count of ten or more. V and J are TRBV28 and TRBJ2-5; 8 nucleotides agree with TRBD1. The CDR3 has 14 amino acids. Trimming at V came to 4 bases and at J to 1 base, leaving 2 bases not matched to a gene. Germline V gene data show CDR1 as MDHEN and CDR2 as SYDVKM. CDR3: CASSSGGPQETQYF. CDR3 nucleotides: TGTGCCAGCAGTTCAGGGGGCCCCCAAGAGACCCAGTACTTC.

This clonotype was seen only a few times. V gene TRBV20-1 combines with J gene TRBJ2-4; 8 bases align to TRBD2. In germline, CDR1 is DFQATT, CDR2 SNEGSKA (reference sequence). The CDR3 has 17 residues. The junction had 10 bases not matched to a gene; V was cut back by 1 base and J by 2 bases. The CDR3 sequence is CSARVNSGSTTKNIQYF. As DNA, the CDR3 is TGCAGTGCTAGAGTAAACAGCGGGAGTACGACCAAAAACATTCAGTACTTC.

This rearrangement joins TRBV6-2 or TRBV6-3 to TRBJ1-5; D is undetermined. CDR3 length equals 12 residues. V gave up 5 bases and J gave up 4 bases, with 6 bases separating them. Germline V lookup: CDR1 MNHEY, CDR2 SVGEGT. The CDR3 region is CASSNYNQPQHF. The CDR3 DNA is TGTGCCAGCAGTAATTATAATCAGCCCCAGCATTTT.

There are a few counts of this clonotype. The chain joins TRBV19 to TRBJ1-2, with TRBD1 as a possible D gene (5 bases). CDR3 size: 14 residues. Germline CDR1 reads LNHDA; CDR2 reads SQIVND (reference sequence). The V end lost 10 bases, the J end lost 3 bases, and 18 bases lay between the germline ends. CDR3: CATVRSGVDYGYTF. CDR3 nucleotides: TGTGCCACCGTCCGGTCGGGGGTTGACTATGGCTACACCTTC.

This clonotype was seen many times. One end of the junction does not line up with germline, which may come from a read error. CDR3 nucleotide sequence: TGTGCCAGCAGTCTTAGCGGGTTCCTTTCCTTC. Protein: CASSLSGFLSF. This chain connects TRBV12-3 or TRBV12-4 to TRBJ2-7; 7 bases align to TRBD2. This CDR3 region has 11 residues.

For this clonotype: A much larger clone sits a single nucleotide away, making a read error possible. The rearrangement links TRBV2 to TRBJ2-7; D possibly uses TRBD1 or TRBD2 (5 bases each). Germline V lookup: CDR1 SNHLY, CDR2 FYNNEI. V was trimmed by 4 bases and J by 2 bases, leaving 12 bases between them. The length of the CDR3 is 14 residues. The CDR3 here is CASSGGADPYEQYF. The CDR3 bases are TGTGCCAGCAGTGGAGGGGCGGACCCCTACGAGCAGTACTTC. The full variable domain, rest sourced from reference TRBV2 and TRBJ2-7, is EPEVTQTPSHQVTQMGQEVILRCVPISNHLYFYWYRQILGQKVEFLVSFYNNEISEKSEIFDDQFSVERPDGSNFTLKIRSTKLEDSAMYFCASSGGADPYEQYFGPGTRLTVT.

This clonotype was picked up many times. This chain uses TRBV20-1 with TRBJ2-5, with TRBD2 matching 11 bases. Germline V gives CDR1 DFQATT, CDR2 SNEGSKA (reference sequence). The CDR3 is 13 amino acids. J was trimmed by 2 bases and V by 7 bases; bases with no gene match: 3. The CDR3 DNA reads TGCAGTGGACTAGCGGGGATACAAGAGACCCAGTACTTC. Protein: CSGLAGIQETQYF.

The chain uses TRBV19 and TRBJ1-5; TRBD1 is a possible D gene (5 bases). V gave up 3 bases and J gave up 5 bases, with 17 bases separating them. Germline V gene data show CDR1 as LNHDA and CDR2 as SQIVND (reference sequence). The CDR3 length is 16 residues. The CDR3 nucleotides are TGTGCCAGTAGTATTGGGGCGATACCGGCGGATCAGCCCCAGCATTTT. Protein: CASSIGAIPADQPQHF.

CDR3 region: CASSPDRSTYQPQHF. In DNA form, the CDR3 reads TGTGCCAGCAGCCCTGACAGGTCCACCTATCAGCCCCAGCATTTT. The chain uses TRBV6-1 and TRBJ1-5; a possible D gene is TRBD1 (6 bases). CDR1 is MNHNS, CDR2 SASEGT, per germline. There are 15 residues in the CDR3. The V and J ends lost 6 bases and 5 bases respectively, with 17 bases between them.

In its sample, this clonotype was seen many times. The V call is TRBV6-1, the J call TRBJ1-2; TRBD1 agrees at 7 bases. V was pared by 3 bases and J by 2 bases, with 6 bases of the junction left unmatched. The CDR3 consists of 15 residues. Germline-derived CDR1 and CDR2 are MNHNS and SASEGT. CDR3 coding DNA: TGTGCCAGCAGTGACACCAGGGGGAGAAACTATGGCTACACCTTC. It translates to CASSDTRGRNYGYTF.

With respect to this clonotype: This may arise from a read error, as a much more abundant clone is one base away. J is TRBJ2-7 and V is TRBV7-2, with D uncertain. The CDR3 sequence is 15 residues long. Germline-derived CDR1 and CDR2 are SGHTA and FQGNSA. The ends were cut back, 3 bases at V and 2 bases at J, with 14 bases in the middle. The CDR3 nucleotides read TGTGCCAGCAGCTTTAGTCAGGATGTGACCTACGAGCAGTACTTC. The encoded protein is CASSFSQDVTYEQYF.

The CDR3, as DNA: TGTGCCTGGGACGTGACGGGGGGCGCGGACTATGGCTACACCTTC. Its protein product is CAWDVTGGADYGYTF. This sequence joins TRBV30 and TRBJ1-2, with a tentative D call TRBD1 (6 bases). This CDR3 has 15 amino acids. The germline gives CDR1 GTSNPN, CDR2 SVGIG (reference sequence). Trimming pared 5 bases from V and 3 bases from J, leaving 19 bases between.